This entry is about one TCR beta chain. Its binding antigen is unknown. With a much larger clone just one base away, this may be a read error. TCR beta CDR3 regions were amplified from RNA transcripts. For the first round of RT-PCR on the TCR CDR3, the HTBI primer set was used together with the Qiagen OneStep RT-PCR kit. A second multiplex PCR round built the libraries, followed by size selection and purification. Libraries were sequenced paired-end with 100 bp reads on an Illumina HiSeq2000. In the authors' own workflow: SOAPnuke was used to process the raw data, removing reads that contained adapters or uncalled bases, had a mean Phred below 15, or lacked an exact match to the constant primer or identifier. COPE v1.2.5 was used to merge high-quality paired reads, and clonotypes were defined as unique nucleotide sequences. MiTCR v1.1 was used to align the clonotypes against IMGT TRBV, TRBD and TRBJ reference segments. Analysis was restricted to V-J combinations with a frequency above 0.0001, which covered roughly 99% of repertoires. The TCS score was defined as the ratio of F50 (clonal expansion) to E x V (chaos), calculated using BLOSUM62-based TCRdist between CDR3 peptides within each V-J. Welch's t-statistics and random forest reduced roughly 540 V-J features to around 14, which were used in a naive Bayes classifier (R e1071). TCRdb cleaned the public reads at Q25 with fastp, built clones with MiXCR and kept in-frame beta chains. Each record represents a unique CDR3 protein, reported with the most common genes and DNA among its rows. Here the V and J calls rest on TCRdb's processing, not on the authors' analysis. Counted in this sample were 490,000 or so distinct CDR3 sequences; roughly 23% of them appeared once. The ten largest clones take up under 55% of the sample.

The record originates from a study of T cells in Graves' hyperthyroidism and ophthalmopathy (dated by TCRdb to between 2017 and 2020). Background for the entire study: Peripheral blood samples were taken at the time of initial diagnosis, prior to any treatment. A discovery cohort of approximately 100 patients, approximately 45 with Graves' ophthalmopathy and approximately 60 with stable Graves' hyperthyroidism, was used to find distinguishing TCR V-J signatures. Whether ophthalmopathy could be predicted prospectively was tested in an independent validation cohort made up of roughly 19 hyperthyroidism patients plus 17 patients who later progressed to ophthalmopathy. The paper reports TCR Vbeta CDR3 sequencing of approximately 130 peripheral blood samples: some 41 ophthalmopathy, 70 to 85 hyperthyroidism and roughly 17 progressor patients. Once sampling was done, hyperthyroidism patients were given methimazole at a starting dose of 30 mg daily, whereas ophthalmopathy patients were given high-dose intravenous methylprednisolone. In addition, the study compared T-cell repertoires in thyroid tissue and in blood from about six Graves' hyperthyroidism patients. The 100 discovery patients were divided at random into training and test sets in a 7:3 ratio.

Findings and caveats that apply to the study as a whole: In cross-validation, a model built on a 13 V-J signature told ophthalmopathy apart from stable hyperthyroidism with 85% to 90% sensitivity and around 84% specificity, and in testing the same model reached 80%/75%. In validation, the model predicted progression to ophthalmopathy with roughly 66% sensitivity and over 72% specificity, a median of 6.5 months before onset. Most expanded thyroid clonotypes (frequency above 0.001) were also detected in blood, suggesting blood repertoires may reflect thyroid immune responses. Sample size was not statistically predetermined, and blinding of investigators to group allocation was not performed.

There are 15 amino acids in the CDR3, from cysteine to phenylalanine inclusive. Only the CDR3 DNA stays, 45 bases, in frame from base 1. Taken from the germline V gene, the CDR1 and CDR2 loops are SGHTA and FQGNSA. In the ophthalmopathy patients, disease was moderately to severely active, with a Clinical Activity Score of 3 or more, a NOSPECS grade of 4 or more, and a duration of less than 3 months. The study excluded patients with uncontrolled infections, other autoimmune diseases, pregnancy or lactation. Diagnoses were established on the basis of clinical symptoms, serum thyroxine and TRAb, thyroid ultrasound, and orbital computed tomography. Ficoll-Paque density gradient centrifugation was used to isolate PBMCs from under 11 ml of fresh peripheral blood. Trizol reagent was used to extract total RNA, and RNA quality was then checked on an Agilent 2100 Bioanalyzer.

Sequencing was done on a sample of blood. Recombination connected TRBV7-2 to TRBJ2-1; D gene: possibly TRBD2, on 6 matching bases. Judging by the DNA end, TRBJ2-7 fits better; the J call may be wrong. This receptor was taken from a woman between 65 and 79 years old with Graves' ophthalmopathy. Here is the DNA: TGTGCCAGCAGCTTAACAGCGGGTAGGCACAATGAGCAGTACTTC. It translates as CASSLTAGRHNEQYF.